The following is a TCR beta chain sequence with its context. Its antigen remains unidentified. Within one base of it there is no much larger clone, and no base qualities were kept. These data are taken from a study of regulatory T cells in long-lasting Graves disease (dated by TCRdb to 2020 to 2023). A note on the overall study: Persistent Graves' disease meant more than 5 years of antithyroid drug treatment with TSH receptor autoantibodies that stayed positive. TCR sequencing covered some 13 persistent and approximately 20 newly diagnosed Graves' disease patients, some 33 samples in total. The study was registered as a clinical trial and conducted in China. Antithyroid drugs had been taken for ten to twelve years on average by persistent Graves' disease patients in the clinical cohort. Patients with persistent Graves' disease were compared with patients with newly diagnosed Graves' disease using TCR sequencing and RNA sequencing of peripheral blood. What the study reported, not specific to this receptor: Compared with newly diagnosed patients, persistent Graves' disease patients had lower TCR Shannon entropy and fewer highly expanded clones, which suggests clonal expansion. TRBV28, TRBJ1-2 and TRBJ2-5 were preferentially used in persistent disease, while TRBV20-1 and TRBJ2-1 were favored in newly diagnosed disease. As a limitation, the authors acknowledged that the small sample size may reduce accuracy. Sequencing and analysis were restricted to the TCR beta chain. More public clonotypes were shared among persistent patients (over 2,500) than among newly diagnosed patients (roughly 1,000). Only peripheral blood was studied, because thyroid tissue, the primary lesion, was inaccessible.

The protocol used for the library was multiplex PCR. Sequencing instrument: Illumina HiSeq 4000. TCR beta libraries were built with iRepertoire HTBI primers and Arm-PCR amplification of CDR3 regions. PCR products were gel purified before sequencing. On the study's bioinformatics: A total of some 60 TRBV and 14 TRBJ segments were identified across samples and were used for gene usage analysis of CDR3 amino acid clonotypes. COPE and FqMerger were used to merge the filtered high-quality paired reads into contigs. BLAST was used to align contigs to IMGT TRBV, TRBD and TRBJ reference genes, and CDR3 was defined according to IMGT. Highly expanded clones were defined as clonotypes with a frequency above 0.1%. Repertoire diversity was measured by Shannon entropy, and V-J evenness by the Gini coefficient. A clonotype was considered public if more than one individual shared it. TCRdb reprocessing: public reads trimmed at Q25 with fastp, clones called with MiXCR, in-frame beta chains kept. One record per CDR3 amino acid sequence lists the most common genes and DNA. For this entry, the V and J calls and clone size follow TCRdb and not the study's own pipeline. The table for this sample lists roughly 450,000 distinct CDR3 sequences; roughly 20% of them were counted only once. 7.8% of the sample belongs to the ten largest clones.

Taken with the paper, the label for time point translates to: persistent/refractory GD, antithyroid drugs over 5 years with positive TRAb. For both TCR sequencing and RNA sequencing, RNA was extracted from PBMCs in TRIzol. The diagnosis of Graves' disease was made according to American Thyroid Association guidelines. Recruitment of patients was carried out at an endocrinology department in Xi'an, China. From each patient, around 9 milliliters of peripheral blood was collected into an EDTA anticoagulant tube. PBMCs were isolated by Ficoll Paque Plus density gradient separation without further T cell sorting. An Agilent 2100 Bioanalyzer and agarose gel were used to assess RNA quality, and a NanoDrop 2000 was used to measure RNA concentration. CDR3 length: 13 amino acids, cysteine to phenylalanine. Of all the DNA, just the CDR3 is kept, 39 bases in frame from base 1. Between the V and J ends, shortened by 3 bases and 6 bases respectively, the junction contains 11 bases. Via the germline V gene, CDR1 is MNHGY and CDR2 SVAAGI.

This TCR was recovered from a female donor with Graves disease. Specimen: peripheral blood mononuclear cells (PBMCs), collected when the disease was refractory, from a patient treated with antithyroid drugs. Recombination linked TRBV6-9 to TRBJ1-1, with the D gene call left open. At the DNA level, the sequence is TGTGCCAGCAGTTACCACGGACGCCCTGAAGCTTTCTTT. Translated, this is CASSYHGRPEAFF.